The rows below give T cell receptor beta chains drawn from one sample of a study of CD8+CD57+ T cells in acquired aplastic anemia. TCRdb re-analysed the reads in MiXCR, keeping a single row per CDR3 protein. Of 150,000 to 200,000 distinct CDR3 sequences in the sample, roughly 50% are singletons; the top ten hold about 1.8%. Sequencing used sorted CD4+, CD8+, or CD8+CD57+ T cells (not recorded which) from PBMCs. All receptors derive from a human donor with aplastic anemia. Each CDR3 is given with its conserved first and last residue. Fields, in order: clone size, V gene, CDR3 protein. A clone size is listed for some rows: how often the clone was seen (once, few, many), or a class if it is expanded.

clone size: few; V gene: TRBV20-1; CDR3 protein: CSSIGPGLAGLVTYEQYF
clone size: once; V gene: TRBV4-1; CDR3 protein: CASSVNLAGYNEQFF
clone size: -; V gene: TRBV15; CDR3 protein: CATSRASTGGRAPLHF
clone size: -; V gene: TRBV10-1; CDR3 protein: CASRLGTGPYEQYF
clone size: many; V gene: TRBV7-2; CDR3 protein: CASSLVGLAGVMNEQFF
clone size: -; V gene: TRBV5-1; CDR3 protein: CASSQRSQGTHGYTF
clone size: -; V gene: TRBV7-9; CDR3 protein: CASSLQAGDRQYF
clone size: once; V gene: TRBV6-5; CDR3 protein: CASSYSSGSYEQYF
clone size: -; V gene: TRBV29-1; CDR3 protein: CSVEDRAYEQYF
clone size: few; V gene: TRBV15; CDR3 protein: CATSRDVGYEAFF
clone size: many; V gene: TRBV7-2; CDR3 protein: CASSRLGGQNGYTF
clone size: few; V gene: TRBV10-3; CDR3 protein: CAISERGSLTEAFF
clone size: many; V gene: TRBV29-1; CDR3 protein: CSVNGQGVTYEQYF
clone size: once; V gene: TRBV7-6; CDR3 protein: CASSSDRAVDTQYF
clone size: few; V gene: TRBV10-3; CDR3 protein: CATGTSGSDEQFF
clone size: few; V gene: TRBV14; CDR3 protein: CASSQGGWIGGGELFF
clone size: -; V gene: TRBV10-3; CDR3 protein: CAISAGQGNSPLHF
clone size: many; V gene: TRBV7-2; CDR3 protein: CASSLGVGSGTQYF
clone size: few; V gene: TRBV20-1; CDR3 protein: CSAKGDVAGFTDTQYF
clone size: -; V gene: TRBV25-1; CDR3 protein: CASSERTDRPPGYTF
clone size: -; V gene: TRBV20-1; CDR3 protein: CSATRTGWEETQYF
clone size: -; V gene: TRBV5-4; CDR3 protein: CASSPEGGRGYEQYF
clone size: -; V gene: TRBV25-1; CDR3 protein: CATQDAYEQYF
clone size: -; V gene: TRBV24-1; CDR3 protein: CATRGAGGDNEQFF
clone size: many; V gene: TRBV3-1; CDR3 protein: CASSQVQRDGYTF
clone size: -; V gene: TRBV29-1; CDR3 protein: CSVEGGLEQYF
clone size: many; V gene: TRBV6-1; CDR3 protein: CASRPRDSSYEQYF
clone size: once; V gene: TRBV11-1; CDR3 protein: CASSQAAGRSNQPQHF